Following are 9 T cell receptor beta chains from one sample sequenced in a study of post-analysis software for immune sequencing data. Antigen specificity for these receptors is unknown. Unique-molecular-identifier-tagged TCR beta cDNA libraries were used. Each CDR3 protein gets one entry after TCRdb re-called the PCR reads with MiXCR. The sample includes around 700,000 distinct CDR3 sequences, approximately 59% of them seen just once. Study outcomes and limitations: Elevated frequency relative to controls characterized roughly five TRBV segments in patients, TRBV5-6, TRBV5-1 and TRBV20-1 among them.

The sequenced sample consisted of blood. The receptors originated from a girl aged 2 to 10 with multiple sclerosis.

V is TRBV20-1 and J is TRBJ2-1, with 10 bases lining up with TRBD2. Germline V lookup: CDR1 DFQATT, CDR2 SNEGSKA (reference sequence). The junction had 19 bases not matched to a gene; V was cut back by 5 bases and J by 9 bases. The CDR3 has 17 residues. The CDR3 region is CSARGAGGPTANTEQFF. In nucleotides, the CDR3 is TGCAGTGCTCGAGGAGCGGGAGGGCCTACCGCTAACACTGAGCAGTTCTTC.

The J gene is TRBJ2-5, the V gene TRBV3-1; perhaps TRBD1 as D (6 bases). Germline V gene data show CDR1 as LGHDT and CDR2 as YNNKEL (reference sequence). The CDR3 has 12 residues. Deletions cut 3 bases from V and 4 bases from J, with 6 bases between. The CDR3 loop reads CASSHRGETQYF. As DNA, the CDR3 is TGTGCCAGCAGCCACAGGGGAGAGACCCAGTACTTC.

This clonotype has a handful of counts. The rearrangement uses TRBV3-1 and TRBJ2-3; TRBD2 matches at 8 bases. This CDR3 comprises 15 residues. V shed 2 bases and J 5 bases; nucleotides not matched to a gene: 6. Germline assignment: CDR1 LGHDT and CDR2 YNNKEL (reference sequence). CDR3 sequence: CASSQTFTSGDTQYF. For the CDR3, the DNA is TGTGCCAGCAGCCAAACTTTCACTAGCGGAGATACGCAGTATTTT.

About this clonotype: Germline and junction disagree at one end, which may indicate a read error. The chain has TRBV5-1 and TRBJ2-1; D possibly corresponds to TRBD2 (5 bases). This CDR3 has 16 residues. CDR1 SGHRS and CDR2 YFSETQ come from the germline V gene. The CDR3 loop is CTSSLDVGEAYNEQFF. CDR3 in DNA: TGCACCAGCAGCTTGGACGTGGGAGAGGCCTACAATGAGCAGTTCTTC.

The V gene is TRBV10-3, the J gene TRBJ2-4; D perhaps matches TRBD1 (7 bases). The J call could be wrong; TRBJ2-7 is a better fit for the DNA end. Germline CDR1 reads ENHRY; CDR2 reads SYGVKD. The CDR3 consists of 14 residues. For the CDR3, the DNA is TGTGCCATCAGTCGGGCAGGGGGGAAGGACGAGCAGTACTTC. Translation gives CAISRAGGKDEQYF.

The chain couples TRBV28 to TRBJ2-1; D gene unclear. Per the germline V gene, CDR1 is MDHEN and CDR2 is SYDVKM. The CDR3 runs 14 residues. V lost 5 bases to trimming and J lost 12 bases, with 20 bases between them. The CDR3 loop is CASSPSFLASGQFF. The CDR3 nucleotides read TGTGCCAGCAGTCCCTCTTTCCTCGCTTCGGGGCAGTTCTTC.

The chain links TRBV6-2 or TRBV6-3 to TRBJ2-1; maybe TRBD2 (7 bases). Trimming removed 2 bases from V and 13 bases from J, with 12 bases in between. Germline CDR1 and CDR2: MNHEY and SVGEGT. The CDR3 length is 12 residues. The CDR3 sequence: CASSYGGASQFF. In DNA, the CDR3 is TGTGCCAGCAGTTACGGGGGGGCCAGTCAGTTCTTC.

CDR3 bases: TGCGCCAGCAGCACCGGGGGGGTTAATGAGCAGTTCTTC. Its protein is CASSTGGVNEQFF. This rearrangement joins TRBV5-1 to TRBJ2-1, with TRBD2 matching 8 bases. There are 13 residues in the CDR3. V dropped 4 bases and J dropped 7; count of bases not matched to a gene: 4. Germline values: CDR1 SGHRS, CDR2 YFSETQ.

This chain joins TRBV11-2 and TRBJ2-5; no reliable D call. The J call is in doubt because the DNA end fits TRBJ2-7 better. This CDR3 is 15 amino acids long. Germline-derived CDR1 and CDR2 are SGHAT and FQNNGV. CDR3 sequence: CASSLTLEIRYEQYF. CDR3 in DNA: TGTGCCAGCAGCTTAACCCTGGAGATCCGGTACGAGCAGTACTTC.